These 3 T cell receptor beta chains originate from one sample sequenced in a study of human T cells and chemical hapten exposure. It was unfractionated whole blood from which total RNA was extracted. TCRdb itself ran the 5' RACE reads through MiXCR, one entry per CDR3 protein. The sample consists of around 100,000 distinct CDR3 sequences, around 20% of them appearing once. All receptors come from a human donor in good health.

The chain has TRBV3-1 and TRBJ2-1; D is perhaps TRBD2 (7 bases). The CDR3 extends over 12 amino acids. V lost 3 bases, J lost 10 bases, and 10 bases lay in between. CDR1 LGHDT and CDR2 YNNKEL come from the germline V gene (reference sequence). This CDR3 is CASSQEGGEQFF. The DNA for the CDR3 is TGTGCCAGCAGCCAGGAGGGGGGGGAGCAGTTCTTC.

In DNA form, the CDR3 reads TGTGCCAGTAGTATGCCAGGACTAGCGGGAGTTCTCGACGAGCAGTACTTC. It translates to CASSMPGLAGVLDEQYF. J is TRBJ2-7 and V is TRBV19, with 13 bases aligning to TRBD2. Germline CDR1 is LNHDA and CDR2 is SQIVND (reference sequence). V trimming: 3 bases; J trimming: 5 bases; junction bases outside the gene matches: 10. The CDR3 has 17 residues.

In this sample, this clonotype turned up a few times. The chain uses TRBV20-1 and TRBJ1-5; D is uncertain. Germline V gene sequence: CDR1 DFQATT, CDR2 SNEGSKA (reference sequence). The CDR3 totals 13 residues. V lost 4 bases and J 3 bases, leaving 10 bases between the germline ends. The CDR3 reads CSAIGRHNQPQHF. As DNA, the CDR3 is TGCAGTGCTATAGGACGGCACAATCAGCCCCAGCATTTT.